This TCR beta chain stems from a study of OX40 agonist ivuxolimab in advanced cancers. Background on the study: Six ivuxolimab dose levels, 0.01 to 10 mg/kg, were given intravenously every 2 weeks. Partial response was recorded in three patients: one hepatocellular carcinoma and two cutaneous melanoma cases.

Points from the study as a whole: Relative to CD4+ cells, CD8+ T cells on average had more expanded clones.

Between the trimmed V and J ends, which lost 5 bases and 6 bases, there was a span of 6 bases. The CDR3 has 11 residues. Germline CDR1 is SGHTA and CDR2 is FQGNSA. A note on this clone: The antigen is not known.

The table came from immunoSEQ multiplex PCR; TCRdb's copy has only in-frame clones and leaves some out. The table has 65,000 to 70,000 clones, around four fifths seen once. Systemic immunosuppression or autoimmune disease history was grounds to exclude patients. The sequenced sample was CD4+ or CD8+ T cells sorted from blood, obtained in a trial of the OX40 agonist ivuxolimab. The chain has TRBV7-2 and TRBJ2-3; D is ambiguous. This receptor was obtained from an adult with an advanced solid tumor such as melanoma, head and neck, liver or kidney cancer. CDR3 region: CASSPFDTQYF. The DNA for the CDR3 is TGTGCCAGCAGCCCGTTCGATACGCAGTATTTT.